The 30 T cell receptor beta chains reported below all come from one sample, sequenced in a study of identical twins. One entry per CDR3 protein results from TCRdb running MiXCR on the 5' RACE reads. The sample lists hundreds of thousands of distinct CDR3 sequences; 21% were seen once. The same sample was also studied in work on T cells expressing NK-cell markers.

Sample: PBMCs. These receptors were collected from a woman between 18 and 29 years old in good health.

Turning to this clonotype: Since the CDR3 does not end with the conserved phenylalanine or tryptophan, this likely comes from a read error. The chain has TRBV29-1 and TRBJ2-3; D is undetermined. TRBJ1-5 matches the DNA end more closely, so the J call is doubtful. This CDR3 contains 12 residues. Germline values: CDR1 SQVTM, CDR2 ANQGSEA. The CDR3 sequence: CSVGSRTDTQHY. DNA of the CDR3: TGCAGCGTGGGGTCTCGAACAGATACGCAGCATTAT.

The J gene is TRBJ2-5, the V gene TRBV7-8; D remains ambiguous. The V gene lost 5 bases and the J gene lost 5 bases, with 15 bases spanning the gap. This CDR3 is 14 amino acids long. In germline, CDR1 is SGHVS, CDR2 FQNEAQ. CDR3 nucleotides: TGTGCCAGCAGCCCCCATGAGGTTCGGGAGACCCAGTACTTC. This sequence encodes CASSPHEVRETQYF.

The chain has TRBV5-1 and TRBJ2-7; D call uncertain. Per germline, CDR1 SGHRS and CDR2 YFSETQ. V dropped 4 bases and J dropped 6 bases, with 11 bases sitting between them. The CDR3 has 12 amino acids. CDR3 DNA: TGCGCCAGCAGCGTTGGACCCCTCGAGCAGTACTTC. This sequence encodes CASSVGPLEQYF.

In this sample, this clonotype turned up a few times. The DNA of the CDR3 is TGTGCCAGCAGCTTAGGGAGTGTTAGGGTAGATACGCAGTATTTT. Amino acid sequence: CASSLGSVRVDTQYF. The rearrangement joins TRBV7-6 to TRBJ2-3; D uncertain. V lost 1 base, J lost 5 bases, and 13 bases lay in between. This CDR3 has 15 amino acids. The germline gives CDR1 SGHVS, CDR2 FNYEAQ.

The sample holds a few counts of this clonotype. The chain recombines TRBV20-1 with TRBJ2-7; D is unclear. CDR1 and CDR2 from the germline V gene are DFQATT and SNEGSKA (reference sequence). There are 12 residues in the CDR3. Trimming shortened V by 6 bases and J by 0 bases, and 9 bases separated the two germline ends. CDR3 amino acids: CSANRSSYEQYF. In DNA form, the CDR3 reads TGCAGTGCAAATAGGAGCTCCTACGAGCAGTACTTC.

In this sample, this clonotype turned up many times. The CDR3 bases are TGTGCCAGCAGTCCGTGGACAGGGGCGAATGAAAAACTGTTTTTT. It specifies CASSPWTGANEKLFF. This chain links TRBV12-3 or TRBV12-4 with TRBJ1-4, with 9 bases lining up with TRBD1. With 5 bases clipped from V and 5 bases from J, the junction kept 6 bases outside the gene matches. This CDR3 spans 15 amino acids.

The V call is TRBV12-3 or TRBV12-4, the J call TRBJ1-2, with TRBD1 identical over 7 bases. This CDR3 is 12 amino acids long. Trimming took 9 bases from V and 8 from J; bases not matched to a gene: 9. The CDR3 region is CASRTGAEGYTF. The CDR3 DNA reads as TGTGCCAGTCGTACAGGGGCGGAAGGCTACACCTTC.

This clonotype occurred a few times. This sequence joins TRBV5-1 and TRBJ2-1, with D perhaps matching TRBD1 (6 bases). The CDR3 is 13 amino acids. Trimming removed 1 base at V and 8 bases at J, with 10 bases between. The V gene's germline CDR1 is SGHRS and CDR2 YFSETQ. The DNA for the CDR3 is TGCGCCAGCAGCTTGCCTCCAGGGGATGAGCAGTTCTTC. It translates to CASSLPPGDEQFF.

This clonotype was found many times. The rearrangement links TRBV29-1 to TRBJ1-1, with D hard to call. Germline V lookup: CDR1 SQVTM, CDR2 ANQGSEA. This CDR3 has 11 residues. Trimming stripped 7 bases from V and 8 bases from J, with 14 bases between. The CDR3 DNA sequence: TGCAGCGGCCATAGCGGAGTAGAAGCTTTCTTT. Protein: CSGHSGVEAFF.

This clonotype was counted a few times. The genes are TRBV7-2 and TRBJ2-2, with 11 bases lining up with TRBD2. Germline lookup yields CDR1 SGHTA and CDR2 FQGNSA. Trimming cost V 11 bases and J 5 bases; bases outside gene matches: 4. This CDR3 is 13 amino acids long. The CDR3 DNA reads TGTGCCGGAACTAGCGGGAGAACCGGGGAGCTGTTTTTT. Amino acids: CAGTSGRTGELFF.

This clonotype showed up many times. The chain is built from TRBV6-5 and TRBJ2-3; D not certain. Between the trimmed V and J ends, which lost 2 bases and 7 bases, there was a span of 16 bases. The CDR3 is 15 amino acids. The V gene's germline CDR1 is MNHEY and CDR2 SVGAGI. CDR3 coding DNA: TGTGCCAGCAGTTACCGAGACACCCTTGTCTATACGCAGTATTTT. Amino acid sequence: CASSYRDTLVYTQYF.

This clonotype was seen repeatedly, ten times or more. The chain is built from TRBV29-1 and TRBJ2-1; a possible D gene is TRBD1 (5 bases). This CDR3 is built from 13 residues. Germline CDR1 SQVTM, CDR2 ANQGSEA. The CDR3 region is CTVGRQQDNEQFF. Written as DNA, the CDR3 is TGCACGGTGGGGCGGCAGCAAGACAATGAGCAGTTCTTC.

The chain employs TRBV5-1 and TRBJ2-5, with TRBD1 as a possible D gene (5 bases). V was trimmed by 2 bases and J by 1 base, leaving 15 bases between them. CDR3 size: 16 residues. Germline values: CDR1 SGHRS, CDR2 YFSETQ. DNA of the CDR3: TGCGCCAGCAGCTTTGGATGGACATCTTTCCAAGAGACCCAGTACTTC. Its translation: CASSFGWTSFQETQYF.

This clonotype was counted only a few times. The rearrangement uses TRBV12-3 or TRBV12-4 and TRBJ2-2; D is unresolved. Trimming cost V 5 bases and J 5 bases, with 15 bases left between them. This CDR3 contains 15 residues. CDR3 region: CASSIWTVLTGELFF. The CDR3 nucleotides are TGTGCCAGCAGTATCTGGACCGTACTTACCGGGGAGCTGTTTTTT.

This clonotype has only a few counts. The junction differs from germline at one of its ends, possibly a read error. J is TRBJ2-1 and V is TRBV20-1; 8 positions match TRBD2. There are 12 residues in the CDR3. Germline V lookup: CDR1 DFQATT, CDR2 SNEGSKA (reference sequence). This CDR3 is CSARLSGGPLVF. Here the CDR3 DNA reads TGCAGTGCTCGACTTTCGGGAGGGCCTCTTGTCTTC.

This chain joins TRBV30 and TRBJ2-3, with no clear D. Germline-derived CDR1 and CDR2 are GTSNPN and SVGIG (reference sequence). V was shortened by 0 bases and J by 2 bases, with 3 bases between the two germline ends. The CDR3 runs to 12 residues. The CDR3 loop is CAWSVDTDTQYF. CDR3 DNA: TGTGCCTGGAGTGTTGACACAGATACGCAGTATTTT. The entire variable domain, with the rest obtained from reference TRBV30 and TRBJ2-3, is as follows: SQTIHQWPATLVQPVGSPLSLECTVEGTSNPNLYWYRQAAGRGLQLLFYSVGIGQISSEVPQNLSASRPQDRQFILSSKKLLLSDSGFYLCAWSVDTDTQYFGPGTRLTVL.

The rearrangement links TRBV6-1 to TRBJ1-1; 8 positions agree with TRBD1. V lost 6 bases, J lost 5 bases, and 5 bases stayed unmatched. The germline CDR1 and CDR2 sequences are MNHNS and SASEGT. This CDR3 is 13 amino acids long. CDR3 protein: CASSGQGITEAFF. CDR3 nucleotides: TGTGCCAGCAGCGGACAGGGTATTACTGAAGCTTTCTTT.

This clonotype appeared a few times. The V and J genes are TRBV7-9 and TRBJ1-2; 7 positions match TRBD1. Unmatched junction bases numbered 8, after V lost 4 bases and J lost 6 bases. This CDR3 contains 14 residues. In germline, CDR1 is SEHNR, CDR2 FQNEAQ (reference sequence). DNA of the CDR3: TGTGCCAGCAGCTCAAGGGGGCGCATCCATGGCTACACCTTC. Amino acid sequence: CASSSRGRIHGYTF.

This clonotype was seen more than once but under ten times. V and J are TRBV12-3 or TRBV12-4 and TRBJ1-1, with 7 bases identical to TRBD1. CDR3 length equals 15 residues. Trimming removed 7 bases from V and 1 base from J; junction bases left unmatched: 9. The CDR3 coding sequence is TGTGCCAGCATCAGTCGGGCAGGGGGGAACACTGAAGCTTTCTTT. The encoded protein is CASISRAGGNTEAFF.

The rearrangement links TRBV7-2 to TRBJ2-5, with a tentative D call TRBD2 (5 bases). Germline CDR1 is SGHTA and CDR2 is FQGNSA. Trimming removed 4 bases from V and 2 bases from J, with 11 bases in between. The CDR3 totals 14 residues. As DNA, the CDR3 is TGTGCCAGCAGCTCACGCGGGCCTCAAGAGACCCAGTACTTC. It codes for CASSSRGPQETQYF.

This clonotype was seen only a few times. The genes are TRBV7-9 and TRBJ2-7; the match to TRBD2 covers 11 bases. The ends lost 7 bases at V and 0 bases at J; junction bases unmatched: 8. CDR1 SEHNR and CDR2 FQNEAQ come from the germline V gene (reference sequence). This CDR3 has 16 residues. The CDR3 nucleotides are TGTGCCAGCACCCATTATACTAGCGGGAGCTCCTACGAGCAGTACTTC. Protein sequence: CASTHYTSGSSYEQYF.

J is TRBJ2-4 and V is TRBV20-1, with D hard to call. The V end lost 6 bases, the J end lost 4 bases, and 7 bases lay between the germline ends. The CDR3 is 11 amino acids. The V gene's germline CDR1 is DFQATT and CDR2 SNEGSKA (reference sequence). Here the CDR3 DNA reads TGCAGTGCGGTTAGGAAAAACATTCAGTACTTC. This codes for CSAVRKNIQYF.

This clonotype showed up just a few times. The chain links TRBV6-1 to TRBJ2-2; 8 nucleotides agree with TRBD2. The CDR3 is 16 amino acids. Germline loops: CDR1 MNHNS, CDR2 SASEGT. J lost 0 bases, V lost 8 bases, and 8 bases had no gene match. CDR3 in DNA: TGTGCCAGCGAGGGCGGGAGGCGCGCGAACACCGGGGAGCTGTTTTTT. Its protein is CASEGGRRANTGELFF.

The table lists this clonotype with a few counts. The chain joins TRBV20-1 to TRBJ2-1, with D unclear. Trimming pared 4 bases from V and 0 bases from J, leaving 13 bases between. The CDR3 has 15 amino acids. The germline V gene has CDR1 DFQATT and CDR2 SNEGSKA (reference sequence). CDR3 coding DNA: TGCAGTGCTACGAAACCACGTCTCTCCTACAATGAGCAGTTCTTC. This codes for CSATKPRLSYNEQFF.

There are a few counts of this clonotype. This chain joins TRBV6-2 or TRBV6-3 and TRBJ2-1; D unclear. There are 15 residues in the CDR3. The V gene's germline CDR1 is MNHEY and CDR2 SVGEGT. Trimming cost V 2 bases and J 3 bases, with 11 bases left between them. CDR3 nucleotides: TGTGCCAGCAGTTACACGGACCTTAACTACAATGAGCAGTTCTTC. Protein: CASSYTDLNYNEQFF.

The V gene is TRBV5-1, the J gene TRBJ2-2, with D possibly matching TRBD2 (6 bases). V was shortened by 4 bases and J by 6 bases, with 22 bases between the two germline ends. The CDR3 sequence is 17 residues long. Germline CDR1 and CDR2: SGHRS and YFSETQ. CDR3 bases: TGCGCCAGCAGCAGGGGAGGAGAGCTCGTGGGGTCCGGGGAGCTGTTTTTT. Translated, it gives CASSRGGELVGSGELFF.

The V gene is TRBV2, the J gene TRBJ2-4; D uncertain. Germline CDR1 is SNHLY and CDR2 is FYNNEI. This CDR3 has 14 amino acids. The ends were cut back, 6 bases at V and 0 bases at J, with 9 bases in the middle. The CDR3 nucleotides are TGTGCCAGCAGGGGCTCACTAGCCAAAAACATTCAGTACTTC. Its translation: CASRGSLAKNIQYF.

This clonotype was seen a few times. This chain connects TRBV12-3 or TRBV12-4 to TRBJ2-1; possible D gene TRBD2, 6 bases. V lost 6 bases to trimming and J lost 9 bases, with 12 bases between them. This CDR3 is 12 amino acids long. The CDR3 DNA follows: TGTGCCAGCAGACAAAGTAGCGGTGAGCAGTTCTTC. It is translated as CASRQSSGEQFF.

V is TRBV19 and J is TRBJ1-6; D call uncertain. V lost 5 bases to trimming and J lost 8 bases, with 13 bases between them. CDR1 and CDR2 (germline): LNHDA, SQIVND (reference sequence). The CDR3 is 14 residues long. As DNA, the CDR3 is TGTGCCAGTAGTTCTGGCGGAGACTATTCACCCCTCCACTTT. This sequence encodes CASSSGGDYSPLHF. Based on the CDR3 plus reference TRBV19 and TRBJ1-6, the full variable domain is DGGITQSPKYLFRKEGQNVTLSCEQNLNHDAMYWYRQDPGQGLRLIYYSQIVNDFQKGDIAEGYSVSREKKESFPLTVTSAQKNPTAFYLCASSSGGDYSPLHFGNGTRLTVT.

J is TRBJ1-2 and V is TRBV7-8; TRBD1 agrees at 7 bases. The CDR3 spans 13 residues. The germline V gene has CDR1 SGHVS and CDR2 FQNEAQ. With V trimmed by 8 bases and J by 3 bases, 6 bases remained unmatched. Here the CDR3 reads CASRDRADYGYTF. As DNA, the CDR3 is TGTGCCAGCCGAGACAGGGCAGACTATGGCTACACCTTC.